This is a list of T cell receptor beta chains from one sample in a study of CD8 T cells in Susac syndrome. TCRdb recomputed calls from the immunoSEQ multiplex PCR reads with MiXCR, one row per CDR3 protein. The data show 95,000 to 150,000 distinct CDR3 sequences, 96% seen once. Sequencing was done on a sample of CD4+ T cells from PBMCs. The receptor set was obtained from a human donor with Susac syndrome. CDR3s include the opening cysteine and the closing phenylalanine or tryptophan. Fields, in order: J gene, clone size, V gene, D gene, CDR3 DNA, CDR3 protein. The D gene is left open where the match is weak. Clone size is shown for a subset of rows, as once, few, many or a class of expanded clone.

>TRBJ1-2|NA|TRBV3-1|NA
TGTGCCAGCAGCCCCGAAGCGGGGCTTTCAGTTTATGGCTACACCTTC
CASSPEAGLSVYGYTF
>TRBJ2-5|NA|TRBV25-1|NA
TGTGCCAGCAGTGAATCTGGGGTCCAAGAGACCCAGTACTTC
CASSESGVQETQYF
>TRBJ2-5|NA|TRBV6-4|NA
TGTGCCAGCAGTGACTCCCCGGGACCTCAAGAGACCCAGTACTTC
CASSDSPGPQETQYF
>TRBJ1-1|NA|TRBV15|NA
TGTGCCACCAGCTACACGTTTGAGAAGGCTTTCTTT
CATSYTFEKAFF
>TRBJ2-1|NA|TRBV5-6|NA
TGTGCCAGCAGCTTGAATGGCGGAGTCTCCTACAATGAGCAGTTCTTC
CASSLNGGVSYNEQFF
>TRBJ1-1|NA|TRBV20-1|NA
TGCAGTGCTAGAGATAATCGAAATGAAGCTTTCTTT
CSARDNRNEAFF
>TRBJ2-2|once|TRBV6-2/TRBV6-3|TRBD2
TGTGCCAGCAGTTACTCGGCTAGCGGCAGGAACACCGGGGAGCTGTTTTTT
CASSYSASGRNTGELFF
>TRBJ2-2|once|TRBV24-1|NA
TGTGCCACCAGTGCCCGCGGGCTCATCACCGGGGAGCTGTTTTTT
CATSARGLITGELFF
>TRBJ2-7|NA|TRBV5-6|NA
TGTGCCAGCAGTTCCTCCGGGACGCCCGTACGGGACTCCTACGAGCAGTACTTC
CASSSSGTPVRDSYEQYF
>TRBJ2-1|once|TRBV18|NA
TGTGCCAGCTTCGAGGGCCGGTCCTACAATGAGCAGTTCTTC
CASFEGRSYNEQFF
>TRBJ1-2|NA|TRBV24-1|NA
TGTGCCACCAGTGACCCAGGACGGGGCTACACCTTC
CATSDPGRGYTF
>TRBJ1-2|NA|TRBV29-1|NA
TGCAGCGCAAGGGACGGATCTAACTATGGCTACACCTTC
CSARDGSNYGYTF
>TRBJ2-6|NA|TRBV19|NA
TGTGCCAGTATCCGACCTGGGGCCAACGTCCTGACTTTC
CASIRPGANVLTF
>TRBJ2-1|NA|TRBV29-1|NA
TGCAGCGTCAGGACTTTGAGCTCCTACAATGAGCAGTTCTTC
CSVRTLSSYNEQFF
>TRBJ2-7|NA|TRBV7-2|NA
TGTGCCAGCAGCTTGAGCGGATCCACCTACGAGCAGTACTTC
CASSLSGSTYEQYF
>TRBJ2-7|NA|TRBV7-2|TRBD2
TGTGCCAGCAGCTTTAGCGGGAGCGGTCCCTACGAGCAGTACTTC
CASSFSGSGPYEQYF
>TRBJ2-3|NA|TRBV7-2|TRBD2
TGTGCCAGCAGCTTAAGAGCGCGGGGGAGCACAGATACGCAGTATTTT
CASSLRARGSTDTQYF
>TRBJ1-2|NA|TRBV7-9|NA
TGTGCCAGCAGCTTATCTCAGGCTTCCTATGGCTACACCTTC
CASSLSQASYGYTF
>TRBJ2-1|NA|TRBV9|TRBD1
TGTGCCAGCAGCACCAGGACAGGGATCGCCAATGAGCAGTTCTTC
CASSTRTGIANEQFF
>TRBJ2-4|NA|TRBV2|TRBD2
TGTGCCAGCAGTGAGGGGGGGTCCAAAAACATTCAGTACTTC
CASSEGGSKNIQYF
>TRBJ2-7|NA|TRBV5-4|TRBD2
TGTGCCAGCAGCTTGGGGGGGAGGGCCAAAGAGCAGTACTTC
CASSLGGRAKEQYF
>TRBJ2-7|NA|TRBV20-1|NA
TGCAGTGCTAGATCAGGGGTAGCCCCAGCCTACGAGCAGTACTTC
CSARSGVAPAYEQYF
>TRBJ2-3|NA|TRBV20-1|TRBD2
TGCAGTGCGGGAAGCGGGAGGGCCGTCGATACGCAGTATTTT
CSAGSGRAVDTQYF
>TRBJ2-1|NA|TRBV24-1|TRBD2
TGTGCCACCAGTGATCAAACAGGACTAGCGTCCCACAATGAGCAGTTCTTC
CATSDQTGLASHNEQFF
>TRBJ2-3|NA|TRBV2|NA
TGTGCCAGCAGTCGGGGTGGAACAGATACGCAGTATTTT
CASSRGGTDTQYF
>TRBJ1-1|NA|TRBV11-2|NA
TGTGCCAGCAGCTTACTGGACGAGAACACTGAAGCTTTCTTT
CASSLLDENTEAFF
>TRBJ1-2|NA|TRBV4-3|TRBD1
TGCGCCAGCAGCCAACGGACAGGGACCGATGGCTACACCTTC
CASSQRTGTDGYTF
>TRBJ1-4|NA|TRBV19|NA
TGTGCCAGTAACCCAGGACGCCCGCGGGATGAAAAACTGTTTTTT
CASNPGRPRDEKLFF
>TRBJ2-1|NA|TRBV20-1|TRBD2
TGCAGTGCTAGACGGTCTGGACTAGGGTTGAGGAATGAGCAGTTCTTC
CSARRSGLGLRNEQFF
>TRBJ2-1|NA|TRBV24-1|TRBD2
TGTGCCACCAGTGATTCTGCGACCGGGACTAGCGGTTACAATGAGCAGTTCTTC
CATSDSATGTSGYNEQFF
>TRBJ2-5|NA|TRBV5-4|NA
TGTGCCAGCAGTCCCCCAGGGACACAACAAGAGACCCAGTACTTC
CASSPPGTQQETQYF
>TRBJ2-5|NA|TRBV5-1|NA
TGCGCCAGCAGCTTATCACAGGGAACGGCAAAGACCCAGTACTTC
CASSLSQGTAKTQYF
>TRBJ2-4|NA|TRBV14|TRBD2
TGTGCCAGCCAACCAGCGGGAGTGGGGAACATTCAGTACTTC
CASQPAGVGNIQYF
>TRBJ2-2|NA|TRBV5-4|TRBD2
TGTGCCAGCAGCTTGGAAGCGGGACGGGCCGGGGAGCTGTTTTTT
CASSLEAGRAGELFF
>TRBJ2-1|NA|TRBV5-4|TRBD2
TGTGCCAGCAGCTTAGGGTTGGCCGGGAGGGCCTCCGATGAGCAGTTCTTC
CASSLGLAGRASDEQFF
>TRBJ1-2|NA|TRBV20-1|NA
TGCAGTGCAAAAGACACGACCACCTATGGCTACACCTTC
CSAKDTTTYGYTF
>TRBJ2-1|NA|TRBV20-1|NA
TGCAGTGCTAGTCCGTGGGAAGGCTACAATGAGCAGTTCTTC
CSASPWEGYNEQFF
>TRBJ1-2|NA|TRBV29-1|NA
TGCAGCGTTGAAGGCCAAACCTATGGCTACACCTTC
CSVEGQTYGYTF
>TRBJ2-3|NA|TRBV24-1|NA
TGTGCCACCAGTGATTCAGGACATTTCGCAGATACGCAGTATTTT
CATSDSGHFADTQYF
>TRBJ1-1|NA|TRBV3-1|NA
TGTGCCAGCAGCCATCCTCATACAGGGAACACTGAAGCTTTCTTT
CASSHPHTGNTEAFF
>TRBJ1-5|NA|TRBV20-1|NA
TGCAGTGCTAGAGGGGGACACCCAAATCAGCCCCAGCATTTT
CSARGGHPNQPQHF
>TRBJ2-3|NA|TRBV30|NA
TGTGCCTGGAGTGGAGGAACGAGGGGCACAGATACGCAGTATTTT
CAWSGGTRGTDTQYF
>TRBJ2-5|NA|TRBV2|NA
TGTGCCAGCAGTGAACAGACCCAGTACTTC
CASSEQTQYF
>TRBJ1-1|NA|TRBV29-1|NA
TGCAGCGTTACTTTTGGCACTGAAGCTTTCTTT
CSVTFGTEAFF
>TRBJ2-7|once|TRBV20-1|TRBD2
TGCAGTGCTTTTAGCGGGAACACACCCTACGAGCAGTACTTC
CSAFSGNTPYEQYF
>TRBJ1-5|NA|TRBV7-2|NA
TGTGCCAGCGGGGTCGGTGTTACTCAGCCCCAGCATTTT
CASGVGVTQPQHF
>TRBJ2-3|NA|TRBV20-1|TRBD2
TGCAGTGTTATTGCGGGAGGGCCGGCAGATACGCAGTATTTT
CSVIAGGPADTQYF
>TRBJ2-5|NA|TRBV12-3/TRBV12-4|NA
TGTGCCAGCAGTTCCAGCTCCGGGCAGCAAGAGACCCAGTACTTC
CASSSSSGQQETQYF
>TRBJ2-7|NA|TRBV18|NA
TGTGCCAGCTCACCACCTATGGTGGGCGACGAGCAGTACTTC
CASSPPMVGDEQYF
>TRBJ1-1|NA|TRBV29-1|NA
TGCAGCGCAGTGGCATCCAGAGATATGAACACTGAAGCTTTCTTT
CSAVASRDMNTEAFF
>TRBJ2-6|NA|TRBV30|NA
TGTGCCTGGAGTGTTGTACTCTCTGGGGCCAACGTCCTGACTTTC
CAWSVVLSGANVLTF
>TRBJ2-1|NA|TRBV20-1|NA
TGCAGTGCTAGGTGGAATGAGCAGTTCTTC
CSARWNEQFF
>TRBJ2-3|NA|TRBV6-2/TRBV6-3|NA
TGTGCCAGTCAAACGTTCTCTAGCACAGATACGCAGTATTTT
CASQTFSSTDTQYF
>TRBJ2-1|NA|TRBV3-1|TRBD2
TGTGCCAGCAGGCAAAATTCCATAGCGGGCTACAATGAGCAGTTCTTC
CASRQNSIAGYNEQFF